The 20 T cell receptor beta chains presented below share a single source sample, sequenced in a study of a mutant IDH1 vaccine in newly diagnosed glioma. Using immunoSEQ multiplex PCR, the repertoire was profiled, and TCRdb retains in-frame clones only, with some absent. The sample records around 85,000 clones, 85% being singletons. Time point denoted: week 23, last vaccination. What each vaccine dose contained was 300 ug of mutant IDH1 20-mer peptide, accompanied by topical imiquimod. No antigen has been identified for these receptors. The specimen comprised PBMCs, sampled from a glioma patient whose treatment included an IDH1 peptide vaccine. Receptor source: a man aged 25 to 40 with glioma. Some clones in this sample may be carry-over from other donors' samples.

The chain carries TRBV10-3 and TRBJ1-1; TRBD1 is a possible D gene (6 bases). Trimming shortened V by 0 bases and J by 7 bases, and 12 bases separated the two germline ends. Per the germline V gene, CDR1 is ENHRY and CDR2 is SYGVKD. The CDR3 has 14 residues. In nucleotides, the CDR3 is TGTGCCATCAGTGAGTCCCCGACAGGTGATGAAGCTTTCTTT. Translating gives CAISESPTGDEAFF.

The rearrangement links TRBV6-8 to TRBJ1-2, with D unresolved. CDR1 and CDR2 from the germline V gene are MNHGY and SAAAGT. This CDR3 is built from 12 residues. The CDR3 nucleotides are TGTGCTCAACGAGAAAATAACTATGGCTACACCTTC. Translating gives CAQRENNYGYTF.

The chain recombines TRBV30 with TRBJ2-2; 7 bases map to TRBD1. This CDR3 has 14 amino acids. Trimming at V came to 2 bases and at J to 6 bases, leaving 6 bases not matched to a gene. Germline lookup yields CDR1 GTSNPN and CDR2 SVGIG (reference sequence). CDR3 loop: CAWSQDRRAGELFF. DNA of the CDR3: TGTGCCTGGAGTCAGGACAGGCGGGCCGGGGAGCTGTTTTTT.

The V call is TRBV29-1, the J call TRBJ2-7; D gene uncertain. Germline lookup yields CDR1 SQVTM and CDR2 ANQGSEA. The CDR3 extends over 13 amino acids. With 7 bases removed from V and 4 bases from J, the gap between germline ends came to 17 bases. CDR3 sequence reads: CSAKQTDGYEQYF. The CDR3 nucleotides read TGCAGCGCTAAACAGACGGACGGATACGAGCAGTACTTC.

A few counts support this clone. The rearrangement uses TRBV27 and TRBJ1-2; D is perhaps TRBD1 (5 bases). Germline loops: CDR1 MNHEY, CDR2 SMNVEV (reference sequence). V was shortened by 8 bases and J by 9 bases, with 16 bases between the two germline ends. CDR3 length: 12 amino acids. The CDR3 reads CASGALGGSYTF. The CDR3 DNA reads as TGTGCCAGCGGCGCCTTGGGGGGTAGCTACACCTTC.

This clone occurred a few times. The chain has TRBV30 and TRBJ1-1, with D unresolved. The CDR3 consists of 13 residues. CDR1 is GTSNPN, CDR2 SVGIG, per germline (reference sequence). The V and J ends lost 3 bases and 1 base respectively, with 9 bases between them. CDR3: CAWSPDWNTEAFF. For the CDR3, the DNA is TGTGCCTGGAGCCCTGACTGGAACACTGAAGCTTTCTTT.

This clone was detected only a few times. The J gene is TRBJ1-4, the V gene TRBV7-2, with D maybe TRBD1 (5 bases). CDR3 length: 14 residues. The V and J ends lost 5 bases and 3 bases respectively, with 10 bases between them. Germline lookup yields CDR1 SGHTA and CDR2 FQGNSA. DNA for the CDR3: TGTGCCAGCAGCCGGGCGGGGGCTAATGAAAAACTGTTTTTT. The encoded protein is CASSRAGANEKLFF.

This chain uses TRBV30 with TRBJ1-2; TRBD1 is a possible D gene (6 bases). The CDR3 has 13 amino acids. CDR1 is GTSNPN, CDR2 SVGIG, per germline (reference sequence). Trimming took 3 bases from V and 0 from J, leaving 8 bases between them. The CDR3 nucleotides read TGTGCCTGGAGAAAGGGGGCTAACTATGGCTACACCTTC. Amino acids: CAWRKGANYGYTF. The variable domain in full, with the rest retrieved from reference TRBV30 and TRBJ1-2, is SQTIHQWPATLVQPVGSPLSLECTVEGTSNPNLYWYRQAAGRGLQLLFYSVGIGQISSEVPQNLSASRPQDRQFILSSKKLLLSDSGFYLCAWRKGANYGYTFGSGTRLTVV.

Comments on this clone: Because the CDR3's place on the DNA is in doubt, the DNA is left out and the CDR3 is given as listed by TCRdb. The chain recombines TRBV19 with TRBJ1-5; the table assigns TRBD1, which was not confirmed against the DNA. The CDR3 has 16 amino acids, counting both end residues. CDR1 and CDR2 (germline): LNHDA, SQIVND (reference sequence). Here the CDR3 reads CASTSVGGFSNQPQHF.

V and J are TRBV14 and TRBJ2-5, with D uncertain. The J call may be faulty, since TRBJ2-7 better matches the DNA end. Germline V gene sequence: CDR1 SGHDN, CDR2 FVKESK. The CDR3 covers 16 residues. The chain's CDR3 is CASSQNWSGPIYEQYF. Written as DNA, the CDR3 is TGTGCCAGCAGCCAAAATTGGTCTGGTCCTATCTACGAGCAGTACTTC.

The chain joins TRBV9 to TRBJ1-6; 7 bases are shared with TRBD1. This CDR3 contains 16 residues. The germline V gene has CDR1 SGDLS and CDR2 YYNGEE. V was clipped by 4 bases and J by 2 bases; unmatched bases: 6. For the CDR3, the DNA is TGTGCCAGCAGCCCCTCGGGACAGCCCTATAATTCACCCCTCCACTTT. It specifies CASSPSGQPYNSPLHF. The variable domain in full, completed from reference TRBV9 and TRBJ1-6, reads DSGVTQTPKHLITATGQRVTLRCSPRSGDLSVYWYQQSLDQGLQFLIQYYNGEERAKGNILERFSAQQFPDLHSELNLSSLELGDSALYFCASSPSGQPYNSPLHFGNGTRLTVT.

The CDR3 DNA reads TGTGCCAGCAGCCCCCCCGGCGGGATGTACAATGAGCAGTTCTTC. Translation: CASSPPGGMYNEQFF. The chain joins TRBV9 to TRBJ2-1; possibly TRBD2 for D (6 bases). Germline assignment: CDR1 SGDLS and CDR2 YYNGEE. Trimming took 4 bases from V and 4 from J, leaving 15 bases between them. The CDR3 loop spans 15 amino acids.

The chain couples TRBV5-4 to TRBJ2-1, with 11 bases lining up with TRBD2. From germline, CDR1 is SGHNT and CDR2 YYREEE (reference sequence). This CDR3 comprises 18 residues. Trimming removed 3 bases from V and 7 bases from J; junction bases left unmatched: 15. The CDR3 nucleotides are TGTGCCAGCAGCTCCCAACTTAGCGGGGGGGCCGTGGTGAATGAGCAGTTCTTC. Its translation: CASSSQLSGGAVVNEQFF.

This chain connects TRBV6-4 to TRBJ1-5; D not certain. Per the germline V gene, CDR1 is MRHNA and CDR2 is SNTAGT. This CDR3 comprises 18 residues. Trimming removed 0 bases at V and 7 bases at J, with 22 bases between. As DNA, the CDR3 is TGTGCCAGCAGTGACTCGCCGCTCAGGTTCGAATGCGGCCAGCCCCAGCATTTT. Amino acids: CASSDSPLRFECGQPQHF.

V gene TRBV5-1 combines with J gene TRBJ1-1, with D perhaps TRBD1 (5 bases). Germline V gene lookup returns CDR1 SGHRS and CDR2 YFSETQ. V lost 0 bases to trimming and J lost 1 base, with 10 bases between them. There are 15 residues in the CDR3. The CDR3 nucleotides read TGCGCCAGCAGCTTGGAGGGCACAGGGAACACTGAAGCTTTCTTT. It specifies CASSLEGTGNTEAFF.

The chain is built from TRBV23-1 and TRBJ2-5, with 7 nucleotides matching TRBD1. The J call may be incorrect, as the DNA end agrees better with TRBJ2-7. TRBV23-1 is an ORF for which the function is uncertain. CDR3 length: 17 amino acids. The CDR3 loop reads CASSQGHSGQQRYEQYF. The CDR3 region has the DNA TGCGCCAGCAGTCAAGGGCACTCGGGACAGCAACGCTACGAGCAGTACTTC.

This clone appeared a few times. The chain recombines TRBV2 with TRBJ1-2, with unresolved D. The germline V gene encodes CDR1 SNHLY and CDR2 FYNNEI. There are 12 residues in the CDR3. With 7 bases removed from V and 7 bases from J, the gap between germline ends came to 13 bases. The CDR3 is CASTQSGFGYTF. The CDR3 DNA sequence: TGTGCCAGCACTCAGAGTGGGTTTGGCTACACCTTC.

The chain uses TRBV27 and TRBJ1-2; D is unresolved. The CDR3 sequence is 13 residues long. The V gene's germline CDR1 is MNHEY and CDR2 SMNVEV (reference sequence). V lost 4 bases, J lost 9 bases, and 15 bases lay in between. CDR3 sequence (DNA): TGTGCCAGCAGTTCTCGGCCACGGCAGAGCTACACCTTC. Translating it yields CASSSRPRQSYTF.

This chain links TRBV27 with TRBJ2-2, with 7 bases matching TRBD2. V was clipped by 2 bases and J by 6 bases; unmatched bases: 3. The V gene's germline CDR1 is MNHEY and CDR2 SMNVEV (reference sequence). The CDR3 extends over 14 amino acids. CDR3 sequence reads: CASSLAGAAGELFF. CDR3 DNA sequence: TGTGCCAGCAGTTTAGCGGGAGCTGCCGGGGAGCTGTTTTTT.

This chain uses TRBV28 with TRBJ2-2; 8 bases agree with TRBD2. Trimming at V came to 6 bases and at J to 3 bases, leaving 6 bases not matched to a gene. Germline V gene sequence: CDR1 MDHEN, CDR2 SYDVKM. The CDR3 length is 15 residues. CDR3 residues: CASSPPSGYTGELFF. In nucleotides, the CDR3 is TGTGCCAGCAGCCCTCCTAGCGGGTACACCGGGGAGCTGTTTTTT.